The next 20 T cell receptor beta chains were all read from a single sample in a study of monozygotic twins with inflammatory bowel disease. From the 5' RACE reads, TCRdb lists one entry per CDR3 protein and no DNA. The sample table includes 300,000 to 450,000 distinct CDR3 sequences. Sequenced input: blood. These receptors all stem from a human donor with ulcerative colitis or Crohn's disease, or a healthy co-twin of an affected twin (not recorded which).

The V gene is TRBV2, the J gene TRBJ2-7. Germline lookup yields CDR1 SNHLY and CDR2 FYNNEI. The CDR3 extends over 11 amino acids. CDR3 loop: CASSVFYEQYF. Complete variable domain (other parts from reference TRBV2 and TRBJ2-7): EPEVTQTPSHQVTQMGQEVILRCVPISNHLYFYWYRQILGQKVEFLVSFYNNEISEKSEIFDDQFSVERPDGSNFTLKIRSTKLEDSAMYFCASSVFYEQYFGPGTRLTVT.

CDR3 sequence: CASSLAGAGGPYEQYF. The chain has TRBV7-6 and TRBJ2-7; TCRdb indicates TRBD1, and absent DNA this call remains unverified. Germline assignment: CDR1 SGHVS and CDR2 FNYEAQ. CDR3 length: 16 amino acids.

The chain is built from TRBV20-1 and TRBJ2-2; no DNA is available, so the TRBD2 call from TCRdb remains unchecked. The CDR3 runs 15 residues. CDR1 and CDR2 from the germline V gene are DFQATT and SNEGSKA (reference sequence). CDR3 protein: CSAFLAGGPTGELFF.

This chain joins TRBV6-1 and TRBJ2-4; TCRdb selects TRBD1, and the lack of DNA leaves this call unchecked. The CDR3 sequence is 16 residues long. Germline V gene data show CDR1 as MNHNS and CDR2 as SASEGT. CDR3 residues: CASSEYPGTAKNIQYF.

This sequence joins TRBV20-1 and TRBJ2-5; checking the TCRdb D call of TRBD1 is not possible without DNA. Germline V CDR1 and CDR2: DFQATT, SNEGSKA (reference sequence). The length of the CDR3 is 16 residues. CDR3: CSATIPGTYKPETQYF.

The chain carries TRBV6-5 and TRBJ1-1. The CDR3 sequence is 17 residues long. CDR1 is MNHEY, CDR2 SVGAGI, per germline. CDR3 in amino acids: CASSYPEKIYSYTEAFF.

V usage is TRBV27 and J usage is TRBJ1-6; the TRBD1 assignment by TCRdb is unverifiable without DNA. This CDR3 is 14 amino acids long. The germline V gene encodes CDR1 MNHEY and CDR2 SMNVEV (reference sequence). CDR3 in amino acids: CASTKTGGNSPLHF.

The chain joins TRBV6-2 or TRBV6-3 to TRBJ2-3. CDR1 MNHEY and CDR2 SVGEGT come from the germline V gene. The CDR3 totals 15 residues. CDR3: CASSSSGTFTDTQYF.

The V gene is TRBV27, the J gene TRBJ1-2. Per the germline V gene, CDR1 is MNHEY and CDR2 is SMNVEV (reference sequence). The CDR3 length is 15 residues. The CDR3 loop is CASSLLGHGRDGYTF.

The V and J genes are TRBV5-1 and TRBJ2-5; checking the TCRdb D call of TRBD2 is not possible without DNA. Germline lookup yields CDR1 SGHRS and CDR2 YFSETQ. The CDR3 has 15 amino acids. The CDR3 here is CASSFNPGLGETQYF.

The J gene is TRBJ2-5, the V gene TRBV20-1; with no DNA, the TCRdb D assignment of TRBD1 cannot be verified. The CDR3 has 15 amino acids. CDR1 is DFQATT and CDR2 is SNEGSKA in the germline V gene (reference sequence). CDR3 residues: CSGQRDRVSYETQYF.

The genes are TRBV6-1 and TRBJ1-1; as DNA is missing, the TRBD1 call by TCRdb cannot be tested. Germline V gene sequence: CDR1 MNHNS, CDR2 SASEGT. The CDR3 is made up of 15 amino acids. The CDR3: CASRLEGGKNTEAFF.

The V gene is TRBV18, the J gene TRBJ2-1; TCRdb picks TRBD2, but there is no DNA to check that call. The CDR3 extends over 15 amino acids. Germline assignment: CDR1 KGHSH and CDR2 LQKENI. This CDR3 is CGQLRTISGEDEQFF.

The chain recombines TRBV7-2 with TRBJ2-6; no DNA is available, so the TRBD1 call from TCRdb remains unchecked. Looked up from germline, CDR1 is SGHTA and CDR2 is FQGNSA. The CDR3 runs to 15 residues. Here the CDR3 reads CASSLGDNRANVLTF. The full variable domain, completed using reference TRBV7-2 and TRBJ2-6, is GAGVSQSPSNKVTEKGKDVELRCDPISGHTALYWYRQSLGQGLEFLIYFQGNSAPDKSGLPSDRFSAERTGGSVSTLTIQRTQQEDSAVYLCASSLGDNRANVLTFGAGSRLTVL.

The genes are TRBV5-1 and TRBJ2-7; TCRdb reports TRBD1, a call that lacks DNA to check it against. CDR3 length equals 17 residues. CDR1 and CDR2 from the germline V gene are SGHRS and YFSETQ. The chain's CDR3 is CASSLGQGPVGFYEQYF.

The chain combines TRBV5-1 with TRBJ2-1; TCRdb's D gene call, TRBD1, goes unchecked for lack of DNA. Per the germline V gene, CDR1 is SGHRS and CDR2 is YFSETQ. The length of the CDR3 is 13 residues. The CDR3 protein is CASSFDSYNEQFF.

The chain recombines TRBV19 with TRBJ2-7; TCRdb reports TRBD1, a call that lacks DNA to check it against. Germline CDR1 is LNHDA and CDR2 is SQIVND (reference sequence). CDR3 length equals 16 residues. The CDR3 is CASSIGLGQSIYEQYF.

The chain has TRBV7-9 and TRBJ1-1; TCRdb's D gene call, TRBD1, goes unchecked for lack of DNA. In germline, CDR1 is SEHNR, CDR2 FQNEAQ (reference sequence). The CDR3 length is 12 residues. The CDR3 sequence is CASSSGTDEAFF.

The chain's CDR3 is CASSLRPQGLTGDSGDTQYF. The chain links TRBV5-1 to TRBJ2-3; TCRdb calls TRBD1, which cannot be checked without DNA. The CDR3 length is 20 residues. Germline CDR1 is SGHRS and CDR2 is YFSETQ.

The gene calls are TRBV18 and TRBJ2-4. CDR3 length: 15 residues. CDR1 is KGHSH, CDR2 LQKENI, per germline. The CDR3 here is CASSPSMGAKNIQYF.